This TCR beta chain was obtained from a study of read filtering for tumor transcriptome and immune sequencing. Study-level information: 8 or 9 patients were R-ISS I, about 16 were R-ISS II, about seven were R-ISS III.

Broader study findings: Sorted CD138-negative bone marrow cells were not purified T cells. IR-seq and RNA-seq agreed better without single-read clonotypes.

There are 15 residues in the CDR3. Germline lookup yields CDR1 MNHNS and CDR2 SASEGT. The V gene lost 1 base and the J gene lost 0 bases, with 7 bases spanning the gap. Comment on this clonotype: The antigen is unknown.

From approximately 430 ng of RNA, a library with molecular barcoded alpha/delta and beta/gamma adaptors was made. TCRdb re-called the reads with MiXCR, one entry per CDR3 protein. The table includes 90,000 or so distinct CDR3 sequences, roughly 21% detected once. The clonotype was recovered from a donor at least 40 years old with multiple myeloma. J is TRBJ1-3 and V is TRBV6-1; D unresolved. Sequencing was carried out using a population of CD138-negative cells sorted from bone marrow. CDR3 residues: CASSEVGSSGNTIYF. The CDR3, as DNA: TGTGCCAGCAGTGAAGTGGGGAGCTCTGGAAACACCATATATTTT.